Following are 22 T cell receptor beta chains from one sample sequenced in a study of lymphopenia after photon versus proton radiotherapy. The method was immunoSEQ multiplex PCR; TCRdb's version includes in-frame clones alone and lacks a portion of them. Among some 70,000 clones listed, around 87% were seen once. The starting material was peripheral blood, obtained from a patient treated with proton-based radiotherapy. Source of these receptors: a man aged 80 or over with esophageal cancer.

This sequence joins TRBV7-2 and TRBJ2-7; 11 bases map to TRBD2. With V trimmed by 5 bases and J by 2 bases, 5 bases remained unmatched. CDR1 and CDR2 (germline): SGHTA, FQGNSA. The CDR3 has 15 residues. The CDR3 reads CASSPLAGAPYEQYF. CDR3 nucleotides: TGTGCCAGCAGCCCACTAGCGGGAGCCCCCTACGAGCAGTACTTC.

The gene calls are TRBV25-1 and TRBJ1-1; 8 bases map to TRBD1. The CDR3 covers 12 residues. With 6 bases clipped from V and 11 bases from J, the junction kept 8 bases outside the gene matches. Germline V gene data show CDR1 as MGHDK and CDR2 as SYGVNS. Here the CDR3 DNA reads TGTGCCAGCAGCCACAGGGGGTCTAGGGCTTTCTTT. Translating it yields CASSHRGSRAFF.

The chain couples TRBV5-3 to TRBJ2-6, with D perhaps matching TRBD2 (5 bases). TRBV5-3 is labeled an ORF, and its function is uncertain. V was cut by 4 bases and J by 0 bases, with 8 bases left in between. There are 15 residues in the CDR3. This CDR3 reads CARSRGASGANVLTF. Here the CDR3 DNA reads TGTGCCAGAAGCCGGGGAGCCTCTGGGGCCAACGTCCTGACTTTC.

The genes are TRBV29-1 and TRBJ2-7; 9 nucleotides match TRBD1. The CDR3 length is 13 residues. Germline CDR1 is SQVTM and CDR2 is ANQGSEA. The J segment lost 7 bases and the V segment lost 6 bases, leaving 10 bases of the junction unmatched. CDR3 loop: CSVAGTGRLEQYF. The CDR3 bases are TGCAGCGTAGCCGGGACAGGGCGGTTGGAGCAGTACTTC.

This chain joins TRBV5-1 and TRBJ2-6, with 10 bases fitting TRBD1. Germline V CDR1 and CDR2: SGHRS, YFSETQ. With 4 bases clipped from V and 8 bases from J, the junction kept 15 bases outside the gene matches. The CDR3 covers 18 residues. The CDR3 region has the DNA TGCGCCAGCAGCACCGCGACAGGGGGCTGGTTTATAACCAACGTCCTGACTTTC. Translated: CASSTATGGWFITNVLTF.

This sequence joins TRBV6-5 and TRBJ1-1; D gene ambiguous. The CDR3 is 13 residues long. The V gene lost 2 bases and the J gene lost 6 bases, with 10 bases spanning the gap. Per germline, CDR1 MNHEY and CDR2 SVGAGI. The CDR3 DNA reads TGTGCCAGCAGTTACGTGAAGGGTGCTGAAGCTTTCTTT. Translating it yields CASSYVKGAEAFF.

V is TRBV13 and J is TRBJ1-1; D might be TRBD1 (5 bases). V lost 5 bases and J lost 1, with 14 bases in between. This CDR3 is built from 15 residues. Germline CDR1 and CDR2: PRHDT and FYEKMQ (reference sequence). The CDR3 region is CASSLRQLGNTEAFF. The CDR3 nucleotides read TGTGCCAGCAGCCTTCGACAGTTGGGGAACACTGAAGCTTTCTTT. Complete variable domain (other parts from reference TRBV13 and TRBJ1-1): AAGVIQSPRHLIKEKRETATLKCYPIPRHDTVYWYQQGPGQDPQFLISFYEKMQSDKGSIPDRFSAQQFSDYHSELNMSSLELGDSALYFCASSLRQLGNTEAFFGQGTRLTVV.

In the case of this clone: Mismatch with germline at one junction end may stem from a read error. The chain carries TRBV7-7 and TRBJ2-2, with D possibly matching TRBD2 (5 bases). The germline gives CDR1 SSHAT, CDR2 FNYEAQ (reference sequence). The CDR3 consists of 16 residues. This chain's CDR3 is CASSLGWSAGTGELFF. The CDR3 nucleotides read TGTGCTAGCAGCTTAGGGTGGTCCGCGGGCACCGGGGAGCTGTTTTTT.

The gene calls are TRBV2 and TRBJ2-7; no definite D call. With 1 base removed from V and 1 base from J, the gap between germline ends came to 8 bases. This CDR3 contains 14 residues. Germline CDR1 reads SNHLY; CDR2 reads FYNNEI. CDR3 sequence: CASSEESVSYEQYF. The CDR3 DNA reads TGTGCCAGCAGTGAAGAGTCAGTTTCCTACGAGCAGTACTTC.

CDR3 sequence: CASSQDRLLGGELQFF. The DNA for the CDR3 is TGCGCCAGCAGCCAAGATCGCTTACTGGGGGGAGAATTGCAGTTCTTC. The chain combines TRBV4-3 with TRBJ2-1; the D gene is possibly TRBD2 (6 bases). This CDR3 comprises 16 residues. V shed 0 bases and J shed 12 bases, with 21 bases lying between them. Germline V gives CDR1 LGHNA, CDR2 YSLEER.

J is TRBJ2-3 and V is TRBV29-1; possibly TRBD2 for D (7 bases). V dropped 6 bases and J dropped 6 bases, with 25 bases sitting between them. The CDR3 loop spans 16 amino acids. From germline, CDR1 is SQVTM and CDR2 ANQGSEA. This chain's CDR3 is CSVGAGHGAGSDTQYF. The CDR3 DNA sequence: TGCAGCGTCGGAGCGGGACACGGGGCTGGTTCGGATACGCAGTATTTT.

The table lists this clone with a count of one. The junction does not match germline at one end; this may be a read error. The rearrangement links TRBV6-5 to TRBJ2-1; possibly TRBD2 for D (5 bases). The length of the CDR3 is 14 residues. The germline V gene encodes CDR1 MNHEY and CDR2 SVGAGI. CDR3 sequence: CATSWAHEGNEQFF. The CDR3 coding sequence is TGTGCCACCAGTTGGGCTCATGAGGGCAATGAGCAGTTCTTC.

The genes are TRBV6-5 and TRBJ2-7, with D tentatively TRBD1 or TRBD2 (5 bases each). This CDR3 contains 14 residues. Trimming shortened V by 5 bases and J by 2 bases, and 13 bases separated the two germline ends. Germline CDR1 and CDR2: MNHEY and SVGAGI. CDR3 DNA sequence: TGTGCCAGCAGTCGGGACCCCCGGGCCTACGAGCAGTACTTC. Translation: CASSRDPRAYEQYF.

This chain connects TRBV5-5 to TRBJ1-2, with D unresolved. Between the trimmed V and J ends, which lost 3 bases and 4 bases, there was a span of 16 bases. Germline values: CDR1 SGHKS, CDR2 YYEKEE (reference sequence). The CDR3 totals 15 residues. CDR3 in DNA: TGTGCCAGCAGCTCTGACAAGCCTAGTGCCTATGGCTACACCTTC. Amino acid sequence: CASSSDKPSAYGYTF. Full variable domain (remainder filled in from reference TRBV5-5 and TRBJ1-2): DAGVTQSPTHLIKTRGQQVTLRCSPISGHKSVSWYQQVLGQGPQFIFQYYEKEERGRGNFPDRFSARQFPNYSSELNVNALLLGDSALYLCASSSDKPSAYGYTFGSGTRLTVV.

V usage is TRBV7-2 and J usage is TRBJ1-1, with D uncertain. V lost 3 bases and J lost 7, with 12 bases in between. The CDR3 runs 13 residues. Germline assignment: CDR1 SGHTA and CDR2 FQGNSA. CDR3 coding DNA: TGTGCCAGCAGCTTTAGACGCGGCGGTGAAGCTTTCTTT. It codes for CASSFRRGGEAFF.

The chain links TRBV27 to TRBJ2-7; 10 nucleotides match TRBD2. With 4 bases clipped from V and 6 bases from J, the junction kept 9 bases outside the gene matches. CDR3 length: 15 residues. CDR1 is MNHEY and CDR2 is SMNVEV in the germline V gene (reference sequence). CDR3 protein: CASSWTSGYKAEQYF. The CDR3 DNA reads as TGTGCCAGCAGTTGGACTAGCGGCTATAAGGCCGAGCAGTACTTC.

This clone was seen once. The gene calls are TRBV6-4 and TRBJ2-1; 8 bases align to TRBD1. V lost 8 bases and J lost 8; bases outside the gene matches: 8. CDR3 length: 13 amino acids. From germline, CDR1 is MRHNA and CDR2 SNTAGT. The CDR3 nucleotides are TGTGCCAGCTCGATACAGGGGGGTGATGAGCAGTTCTTC. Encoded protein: CASSIQGGDEQFF.

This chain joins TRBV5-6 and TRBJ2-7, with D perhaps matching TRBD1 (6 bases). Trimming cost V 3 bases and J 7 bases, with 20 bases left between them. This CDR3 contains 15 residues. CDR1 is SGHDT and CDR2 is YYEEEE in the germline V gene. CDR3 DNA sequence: TGTGCCAGCAGCTCGATCTACAGGGAGCCGAGGGAGCAGTACTTC. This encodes CASSSIYREPREQYF. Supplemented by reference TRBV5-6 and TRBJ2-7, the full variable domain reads DAGVTQSPTHLIKTRGQQVTLRCSPKSGHDTVSWYQQALGQGPQFIFQYYEEEERQRGNFPDRFSGHQFPNYSSELNVNALLLGDSALYLCASSSIYREPREQYFGPGTRLTVT.

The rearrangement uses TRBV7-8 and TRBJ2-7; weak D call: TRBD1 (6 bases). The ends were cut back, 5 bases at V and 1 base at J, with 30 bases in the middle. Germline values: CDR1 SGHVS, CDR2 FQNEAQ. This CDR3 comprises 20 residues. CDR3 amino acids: CASSQPGRDIVGYFSYEQYF. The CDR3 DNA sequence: TGTGCCAGCAGCCAACCCGGACGGGACATTGTTGGATATTTTTCCTACGAGCAGTACTTC.

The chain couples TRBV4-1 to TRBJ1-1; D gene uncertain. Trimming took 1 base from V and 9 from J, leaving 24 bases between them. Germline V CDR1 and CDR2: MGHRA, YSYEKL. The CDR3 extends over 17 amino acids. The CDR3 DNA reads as TGCGCCAGCAGCCAAGTGGCGCCCAAATTGGGTACCAAACAAGCTTTCTTT. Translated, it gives CASSQVAPKLGTKQAFF.

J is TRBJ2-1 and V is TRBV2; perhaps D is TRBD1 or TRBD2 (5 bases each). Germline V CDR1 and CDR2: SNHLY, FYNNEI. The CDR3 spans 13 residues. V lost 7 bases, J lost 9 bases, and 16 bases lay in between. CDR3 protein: CASTRDRTSEQFF. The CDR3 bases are TGTGCCAGCACTCGGGACCGGACGAGTGAGCAGTTCTTC.

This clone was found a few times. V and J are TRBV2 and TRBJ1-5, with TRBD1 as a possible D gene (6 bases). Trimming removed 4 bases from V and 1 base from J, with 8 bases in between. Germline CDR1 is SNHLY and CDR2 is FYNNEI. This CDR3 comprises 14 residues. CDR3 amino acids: CASSAQGSNQPQHF. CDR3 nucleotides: TGTGCCAGCAGTGCCCAGGGGAGCAATCAGCCCCAGCATTTT.